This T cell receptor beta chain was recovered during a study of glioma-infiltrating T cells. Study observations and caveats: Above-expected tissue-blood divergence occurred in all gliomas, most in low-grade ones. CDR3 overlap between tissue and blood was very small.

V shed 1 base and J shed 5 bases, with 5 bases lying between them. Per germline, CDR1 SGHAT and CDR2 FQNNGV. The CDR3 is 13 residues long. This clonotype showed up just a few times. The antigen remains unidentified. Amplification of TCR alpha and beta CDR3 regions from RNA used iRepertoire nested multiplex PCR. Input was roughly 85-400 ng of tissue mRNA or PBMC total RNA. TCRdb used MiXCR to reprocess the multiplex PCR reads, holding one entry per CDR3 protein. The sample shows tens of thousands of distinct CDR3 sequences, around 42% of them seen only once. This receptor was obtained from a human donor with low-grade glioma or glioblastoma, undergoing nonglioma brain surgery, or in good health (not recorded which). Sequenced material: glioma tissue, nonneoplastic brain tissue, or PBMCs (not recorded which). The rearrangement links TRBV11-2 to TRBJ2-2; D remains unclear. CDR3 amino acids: CASSLVPTGELFF. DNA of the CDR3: TGTGCCAGCAGCTTAGTCCCGACCGGGGAGCTGTTTTTT.